This TCR beta chain was identified during a study of post-analysis software for immune sequencing data. Trimming took 10 bases from V and 0 from J; bases not matched to a gene: 12. Looked up from germline, CDR1 is KGHDR and CDR2 is SFDVKD. CDR3 length equals 19 residues. Researchers reported that TCR beta cDNA libraries carried unique molecular identifiers. In TCRdb, the PCR reads were re-called with MiXCR into one record per CDR3 protein. The sample consists of roughly 150,000 distinct CDR3 sequences, 36% of them appearing once. Points from the study as a whole: The F measure placed samples prepared in the same batch into strongly shared clusters.

Points on this clonotype: Antigen: not known.

This TCR derives from a girl aged 10-17 years with multiple sclerosis. The V gene is TRBV24-1, the J gene TRBJ2-3, with 16 bases matching TRBD2. Source: blood, taken after autologous hematopoietic stem cell transplantation. As DNA, the CDR3 is TGTGCCACAAGCGGGACTAGCGGGAGGGAATTTTCAAGCACAGATACGCAGTATTTT. Its translation is CATSGTSGREFSSTDTQYF.